This T cell receptor (beta chain) derives from a study of shared clonotypes between healthy human individuals. Overall study findings and caveats: The naive CD4 repertoires of a few donors were compared, and around 4.7% of clonotypes were shared.

Some clones are missing from TCRdb's copy, which holds only in-frame ones; the method was immunoSEQ multiplex PCR. In the table there are some 2,400,000 clones, around 95% of which are singletons. This clone was detected once. What it recognizes is unknown. The sequencing input was naive CD4+ T cells sorted from blood. Subset described: CD45RA+ positively selected. The clonotype originates from a man between 18 and 29 years old in good health.

CDR3 amino acids: CSWAGQETQYF. CDR3 DNA: TGCAGCTGGGCGGGGCAAGAGACCCAGTACTTC. The chain has TRBV20-1 and TRBJ2-5, with D possibly being TRBD2 (6 bases). The CDR3 length is 11 residues. The germline V gene encodes CDR1 DFQATT and CDR2 SNEGSKA (reference sequence).